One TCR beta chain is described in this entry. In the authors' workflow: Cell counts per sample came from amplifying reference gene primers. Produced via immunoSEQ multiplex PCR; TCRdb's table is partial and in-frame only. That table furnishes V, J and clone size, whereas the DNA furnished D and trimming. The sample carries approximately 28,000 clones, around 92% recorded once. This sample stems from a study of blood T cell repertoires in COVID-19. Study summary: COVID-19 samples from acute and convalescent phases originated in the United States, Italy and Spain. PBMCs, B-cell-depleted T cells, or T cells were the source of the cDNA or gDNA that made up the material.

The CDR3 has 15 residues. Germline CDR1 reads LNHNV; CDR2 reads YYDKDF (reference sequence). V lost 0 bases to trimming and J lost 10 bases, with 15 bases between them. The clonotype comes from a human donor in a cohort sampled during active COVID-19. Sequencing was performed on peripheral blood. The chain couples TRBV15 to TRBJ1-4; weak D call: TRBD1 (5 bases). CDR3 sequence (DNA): TGTGCCACCAGCAGAGAACAGCAGGGTCATGGAAAACTGTTTTTT. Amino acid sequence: CATSREQQGHGKLFF.